Sequencing of this TCR beta chain was carried out in a study of cytomegalovirus exposure and HLA in healthy donors. On the study more broadly: An earlier analysis identified approximately 120 million unique TCR beta sequences in 150 million to 200 million T cells. Study conclusions and caveats: Later work found that TCR association rates differed between HLA loci; DRB1 had the most and HLA-C the fewest. The authors excluded some V segments, including TRBV6-2 and TRBV6-3, as indistinguishable.

This CDR3 is 16 amino acids long. Germline V gene sequence: CDR1 SEHNR, CDR2 FQNEAQ (reference sequence). V was trimmed by 8 bases and J by 3 bases, leaving 22 bases between them. Vbeta (60) and Jbeta (13) primers were used in the PCR. Authors' methods: Counted up in a later analysis, unique TCR beta chains came to some 75 million, with some 11 million shared. Data came from immunoSEQ multiplex PCR; TCRdb stores just in-frame clones and leaves some out. V and J calls and clone size follow that table, whereas D and trimming were derived from the DNA. The repertoire holds some 160,000 clones, with about 78% as singletons. Note on this clone: Its antigen remains unknown.

The receptor comes from a man in his forties or fifties in good health and CMV-seronegative. The sample consisted of PBMCs. V usage is TRBV7-9 and J usage is TRBJ1-1; possibly TRBD1 for D (6 bases). CDR3 bases: TGTGCCAGCCCCAGCTTACAGGGCGGCGTCTACACTGAAGCTTTCTTT. Its protein is CASPSLQGGVYTEAFF. Full variable domain (outside the CDR3, taken from reference TRBV7-9 and TRBJ1-1): DTGVSQNPRHKITKRGQNVTFRCDPISEHNRLYWYRQTLGQGPEFLTYFQNEAQLEKSRLLSDRFSAERPKGSFSTLEIQRTEQGDSAMYLCASPSLQGGVYTEAFFGQGTRLTVV.